This TCR beta chain was sequenced for a study of OX40 agonist ivuxolimab in advanced cancers. As for the study in general: Antecedent anti-PD-1, anti-PD-L1 or anti-CTLA-4 therapy was permissible, with around 40% having received some. Study-level results: Some nonresponders likewise displayed low normalized T-cell clonal expansion.

As to this clone: Its cognate antigen is unknown.

There are 11 residues in the CDR3. The V end lost 3 bases, the J end lost 9 bases, and 6 bases lay between the germline ends. Germline values: CDR1 SEHNR, CDR2 FQNEAQ (reference sequence). Patients were ruled out by autoimmune disease history or systemic immunosuppression. Only in-frame clones appear in the TCRdb table, and some are missing; sequencing was by immunoSEQ multiplex PCR. The table has about 82,000 clones, roughly 90% seen once. The material was CD4+ or CD8+ T cells sorted from blood, obtained in a trial of the OX40 agonist ivuxolimab. The chain has TRBV7-9 and TRBJ2-1; D is uncertain. This TCR came from an adult with an advanced solid tumor such as melanoma, head and neck, liver or kidney cancer. The CDR3 sequence: CASSFSAEQFF. Written as DNA, the CDR3 is TGTGCCAGCAGCTTCTCGGCTGAGCAGTTCTTC.